This is a list of T cell receptor beta chains from one sample in a study of T cells in Graves' hyperthyroidism and ophthalmopathy. TCRdb redid the calling of the multiplex PCR reads with MiXCR, one entry per CDR3 protein. The sample contains around 280,000 distinct CDR3 sequences, roughly 13% of which appear only once. Sequencing used blood. The receptors come from a woman aged 35 to 49 with Graves' hyperthyroidism. CDR3s leave out the opening cysteine and the closing phenylalanine or tryptophan. Fields, in order: CDR3 protein, V gene.

SARARSSYEQY TRBV20-1
ASSLVVTGRSNSPLH TRBV12-3/TRBV12-4
ASSLAFMDRGFHEQY TRBV11-2
SALGTEAF TRBV20-1
AIRPSVGLAGASTDTQY TRBV10-3
ASEGVETQY TRBV3-1
ASGLAWCRAHPPQN TRBV12-5
AWSVRQPREKLF TRBV30
ASSLASGRRDTQY TRBV7-6
ASSRDRVEDSPLH TRBV6-1
AIRDKTYEQY TRBV10-3
ASSPRTYDNEQF TRBV7-8
ASSLTVRGYT TRBV6-2/TRBV6-3
ASSWGAANQPQH TRBV5-1
ASSYSIGQPQH TRBV6-5
ASYRLAGGANEQF TRBV18
SARDGTGLRGSYNEQF TRBV20-1
ASTSGGGGYTGELF TRBV12-3/TRBV12-4
SANRGLGGYT TRBV20-1
ASSKGLTDHNEQF TRBV7-8
ASSGDRALTGRF TRBV18
ASVRQGNTGELF TRBV7-9
ASSPRSSGSSDTQY TRBV11-2
ASSLAPFREQY TRBV7-6